The rows below give T cell receptor beta chains drawn from one sample of a study of T cell responses to AZD1222 COVID-19 vaccine. Profiled with immunoSEQ multiplex PCR; TCRdb holds only in-frame clones, not every one. The data show approximately 160,000 clones, about 91% seen once. This sample comprised peripheral blood, obtained on day 0 of AZD1222 vaccination. The receptors shown here come from an adult in good health. The CDR3 runs from the conserved cysteine through the conserved F or W.

j_call: TRBJ2-7; cdr3_length: 14; v_call: TRBV19; cdr3_aa: CASSIAGVGYEQYF
j_call: TRBJ1-1; cdr3_length: 14; v_call: TRBV5-4; cdr3_aa: CASSFRDRVTEAFF
j_call: TRBJ1-5; cdr3_length: 15; v_call: TRBV6-2/TRBV6-3; cdr3_aa: CASSPHPNYNQPQHF
j_call: TRBJ2-1; cdr3_length: 15; v_call: TRBV6-2/TRBV6-3; cdr3_aa: CASSYSGTGYNEQFF
j_call: TRBJ1-4; cdr3_length: 13; v_call: TRBV13; cdr3_aa: CASSGGRNEKLFF
j_call: TRBJ1-5; cdr3_length: 15; v_call: TRBV30; cdr3_aa: CAWSGTGKGNQPQHF
j_call: TRBJ1-3; cdr3_length: 15; v_call: TRBV6-1; cdr3_aa: CASSTGRWGGNTIYF
j_call: TRBJ1-2; cdr3_length: 14; v_call: TRBV10-2; cdr3_aa: CASLTGVTNYGYTF
j_call: TRBJ1-6; cdr3_length: 16; v_call: TRBV30; cdr3_aa: CAWSRGSGTRNSPLHF
j_call: TRBJ1-1; cdr3_length: 12; v_call: TRBV30; cdr3_aa: CASGTGDTEAFF
j_call: TRBJ1-5; cdr3_length: 12; v_call: TRBV19; cdr3_aa: CASTIRGQPQHF
j_call: TRBJ2-3; cdr3_length: 18; v_call: TRBV5-4; cdr3_aa: CASSRGLAGVGGTDTQYF
j_call: TRBJ1-4; cdr3_length: 14; v_call: TRBV6-6; cdr3_aa: CASRGASTNEKLFF
j_call: TRBJ2-7; cdr3_length: 14; v_call: TRBV5-1; cdr3_aa: CASSTDRVSYEQYF
j_call: TRBJ1-5; cdr3_length: 14; v_call: TRBV5-5; cdr3_aa: CASSLQLVNQPQHF
j_call: TRBJ2-1; cdr3_length: 19; v_call: TRBV19; cdr3_aa: CASSMGIPLRTGVRNEQFF
j_call: TRBJ1-1; cdr3_length: 12; v_call: TRBV19; cdr3_aa: CASGQLNTEAFF
j_call: TRBJ2-7; cdr3_length: 15; v_call: TRBV28; cdr3_aa: CASSLTGALPGEQYF
j_call: TRBJ2-1; cdr3_length: 13; v_call: TRBV7-2; cdr3_aa: CASSSVFGDEQFF
j_call: TRBJ2-7; cdr3_length: 15; v_call: TRBV5-1; cdr3_aa: CASSAGTGQGTEQYF
j_call: TRBJ1-2; cdr3_length: 12; v_call: TRBV4-1; cdr3_aa: CASSQVGYGYTF
j_call: TRBJ2-7; cdr3_length: 17; v_call: TRBV4-1; cdr3_aa: CASSQDRGSLGSYEQYF
j_call: TRBJ1-3; cdr3_length: 13; v_call: TRBV7-9; cdr3_aa: CASSSLAGNTIYF
j_call: TRBJ2-7; cdr3_length: 11; v_call: TRBV5-4; cdr3_aa: CASSTGAEQYF
j_call: TRBJ1-1; cdr3_length: 13; v_call: TRBV6-5; cdr3_aa: CASTRGRNTEAFF
j_call: TRBJ1-3; cdr3_length: 14; v_call: TRBV3-1/TRBV3-2; cdr3_aa: CASTSTYSGNTIYF
j_call: TRBJ1-1; cdr3_length: 15; v_call: TRBV6-5; cdr3_aa: CASISSQGAGTEAFF
j_call: TRBJ1-2; cdr3_length: 17; v_call: TRBV5-6; cdr3_aa: CASSLALGRDRVYGYTF
j_call: TRBJ2-5; cdr3_length: 13; v_call: TRBV10-3; cdr3_aa: CAISGTGGETQYF
j_call: TRBJ2-5; cdr3_length: 15; v_call: TRBV3-1/TRBV3-2; cdr3_aa: CASSPSGSTSETQYF
j_call: TRBJ2-7; cdr3_length: 14; v_call: TRBV19; cdr3_aa: CASSAASGGYEQYF
j_call: TRBJ2-2; cdr3_length: 15; v_call: TRBV4-1; cdr3_aa: CASSRGHPNTGELFF
j_call: TRBJ1-6; cdr3_length: 14; v_call: TRBV6-5; cdr3_aa: CASRWDRGNSPLHF
j_call: TRBJ1-5; cdr3_length: 13; v_call: TRBV12-3/TRBV12-4; cdr3_aa: CASTLETNQPQHF
j_call: TRBJ2-1; cdr3_length: 17; v_call: TRBV7-9; cdr3_aa: CASSPHYGTGFYNEQFF
j_call: TRBJ1-3; cdr3_length: 16; v_call: TRBV15; cdr3_aa: CATSRDMTPSGNTIYF
j_call: TRBJ2-1; cdr3_length: 15; v_call: TRBV4-2; cdr3_aa: CASSQLSGHYNEQFF
j_call: TRBJ1-1; cdr3_length: 13; v_call: TRBV30; cdr3_aa: CAWRDWLVTEAFF
j_call: TRBJ1-3; cdr3_length: 17; v_call: TRBV6-1; cdr3_aa: CASSVTVPGFSGNTIYF
j_call: TRBJ2-7; cdr3_length: 15; v_call: TRBV11-2; cdr3_aa: CASSLGTVPSHEQYF
j_call: TRBJ1-5; cdr3_length: 13; v_call: TRBV30; cdr3_aa: CAWNSWTGQPQHF
j_call: TRBJ2-7; cdr3_length: 15; v_call: TRBV5-1; cdr3_aa: CASSSETGGSYEQYF
j_call: TRBJ2-3; cdr3_length: 17; v_call: TRBV24-1; cdr3_aa: CATSDPPSGGLADTQYF
j_call: TRBJ2-7; cdr3_length: 11; v_call: TRBV2; cdr3_aa: CASSQDYEQYF
j_call: TRBJ2-7; cdr3_length: 15; v_call: TRBV27; cdr3_aa: CASSWRGGPTYEQYF
j_call: TRBJ1-2; cdr3_length: 13; v_call: TRBV4-2; cdr3_aa: CASSQGEGDGYTF
j_call: TRBJ1-2; cdr3_length: 16; v_call: TRBV7-9; cdr3_aa: CASSPDVGALRVGYTF
j_call: TRBJ2-1; cdr3_length: 15; v_call: TRBV7-8; cdr3_aa: CASSLEAGGSNEQFF
j_call: TRBJ2-1; cdr3_length: 17; v_call: TRBV11-3; cdr3_aa: CASSQGVAGQGIHEQFF
j_call: TRBJ2-3; cdr3_length: 16; v_call: TRBV15; cdr3_aa: CATSRGLAGGSDTQYF
j_call: TRBJ2-3; cdr3_length: 11; v_call: TRBV20-1; cdr3_aa: CSARDETTQYF
j_call: TRBJ2-7; cdr3_length: 14; v_call: TRBV28; cdr3_aa: CASSGIGLASEQYF
j_call: TRBJ1-2; cdr3_length: 16; v_call: TRBV28; cdr3_aa: CASRGLLHPGDYGYTF
j_call: TRBJ2-1; cdr3_length: 17; v_call: TRBV24-1; cdr3_aa: CATSDVQGQTSYNEQFF
j_call: TRBJ2-5; cdr3_length: 16; v_call: TRBV4-1; cdr3_aa: CASSQRTPGVGETQYF
j_call: TRBJ2-2; cdr3_length: 16; v_call: TRBV9; cdr3_aa: CASSVDQARNTGELFF
j_call: TRBJ2-5; cdr3_length: 16; v_call: TRBV9; cdr3_aa: CASSVGAVGSQETQYF
j_call: TRBJ2-3; cdr3_length: 14; v_call: TRBV6-5; cdr3_aa: CASRPPGHQDAQYF